These 27 T cell receptor beta chains originate from one sample sequenced in a study of T cell responses to AZD1222 COVID-19 vaccine. The repertoire was sequenced with immunoSEQ multiplex PCR; TCRdb's copy has only in-frame clones and lacks some. The sample lists 150,000 to 200,000 clones, around 90% seen once, with 6% to 8.5% in the top ten. The material sequenced was peripheral blood, taken on day 0 of AZD1222 vaccination. The receptors stem from an adult in good health.

CDR3 loop: CASGRLQYF. In DNA, the CDR3 is TGTGCCAGCGGCCGTCTGCAGTATTTT. The V gene is TRBV12-3 or TRBV12-4, the J gene TRBJ2-3; D gene unclear. The CDR3 contains 9 residues. Trimming took 8 bases from V and 11 from J, leaving 8 bases between them.

The V gene is TRBV10-3, the J gene TRBJ1-5; TRBD1 is a possible D gene (5 bases). CDR3 length equals 13 residues. Per the germline V gene, CDR1 is ENHRY and CDR2 is SYGVKD. The ends were cut back, 3 bases at V and 5 bases at J, with 8 bases in the middle. The CDR3 coding sequence is TGTGCCATCAGTGACAGGGAAGATCAGCCCCAGCATTTT. This translates into CAISDREDQPQHF.

The genes are TRBV19 and TRBJ1-1, with 8 bases matching TRBD1. Germline lookup yields CDR1 LNHDA and CDR2 SQIVND (reference sequence). J lost 2 bases, V lost 7 bases, and 9 bases had no gene match. The CDR3 totals 15 residues. The CDR3 sequence: CASTLTGVGNTEAFF. CDR3 sequence (DNA): TGTGCCAGTACCTTGACAGGGGTTGGCAACACTGAAGCTTTCTTT.

This chain joins TRBV12-3 or TRBV12-4 and TRBJ1-1; D is perhaps TRBD1 (6 bases). The CDR3 sequence is 12 residues long. Trimming took 7 bases from V and 5 from J, leaving 11 bases between them. CDR3: CASNTGWTEAFF. The CDR3 region has the DNA TGTGCCAGCAACACAGGGTGGACTGAAGCTTTCTTT.

This chain connects TRBV24-1 to TRBJ2-5; 8 positions match TRBD1. The trim removed 3 bases at V and 7 bases at J, leaving 9 bases unmatched. CDR3 length: 15 residues. Germline assignment: CDR1 KGHDR and CDR2 SFDVKD. CDR3 nucleotides: TGTGCCACCAGTGATACAAAGACAGGGGAGCGGACCCAGTACTTC. Translation gives CATSDTKTGERTQYF.

The rearrangement links TRBV5-4 to TRBJ2-3; D may be TRBD1 or TRBD2 (5 bases each). With 1 base removed from V and 6 bases from J, the gap between germline ends came to 12 bases. The CDR3 extends over 14 amino acids. Per germline, CDR1 SGHNT and CDR2 YYREEE (reference sequence). CDR3 in DNA: TGTGCCAGCAGCTTGAGTGAGGGGATGGATACGCAGTATTTT. Amino acid sequence: CASSLSEGMDTQYF.

The chain joins TRBV7-9 to TRBJ2-7, with D uncertain. This CDR3 is 13 amino acids long. Looked up from germline, CDR1 is SEHNR and CDR2 is FQNEAQ (reference sequence). Between the trimmed V and J ends, which lost 3 bases and 6 bases, there was a span of 12 bases. The chain's CDR3 is CASSFPPLAEQYF. Written as DNA, the CDR3 is TGTGCCAGCAGCTTCCCCCCCCTCGCCGAGCAGTACTTC.

The chain carries TRBV28 and TRBJ2-7, with D perhaps assigned TRBD1 or TRBD2 (5 bases each). This CDR3 spans 15 amino acids. V lost 6 bases and J 1 base, leaving 16 bases between the germline ends. The germline gives CDR1 MDHEN, CDR2 SYDVKM. CDR3 region: CASRPRGAQSYEQYF. Here the CDR3 DNA reads TGTGCCAGCAGACCTCGAGGGGCCCAATCCTACGAGCAGTACTTC.

This chain uses TRBV7-9 with TRBJ2-3; D is unclear. CDR1 SEHNR and CDR2 FQNEAQ come from the germline V gene (reference sequence). This CDR3 is 14 amino acids long. Trimming stripped 4 bases from V and 0 bases from J, with 8 bases between. In nucleotides, the CDR3 is TGTGCCAGCAGCTCGACATTTAGCACAGATACGCAGTATTTT. It translates to CASSSTFSTDTQYF.

The chain is built from TRBV4-1 and TRBJ1-2, with 11 bases lining up with TRBD1. From germline, CDR1 is MGHRA and CDR2 YSYEKL. V dropped 0 bases and J dropped 2; count of bases not matched to a gene: 2. The CDR3 is made up of 16 amino acids. The CDR3 sequence: CASSQDRTGGNYGYTF. The CDR3 bases are TGCGCCAGCAGCCAAGATCGGACAGGGGGCAACTATGGCTACACCTTC.

In DNA form, the CDR3 reads TGTGCCAGCACTAGGGACAGGGAGTTTGGCTACACCTTC. The encoded protein is CASTRDREFGYTF. The chain links TRBV2 to TRBJ1-2, with 9 positions matching TRBD1. CDR1 SNHLY and CDR2 FYNNEI come from the germline V gene. V was clipped by 7 bases and J by 7 bases; unmatched bases: 7. CDR3 length equals 13 residues. The full variable domain, its missing parts supplied by reference TRBV2 and TRBJ1-2, is EPEVTQTPSHQVTQMGQEVILRCVPISNHLYFYWYRQILGQKVEFLVSFYNNEISEKSEIFDDQFSVERPDGSNFTLKIRSTKLEDSAMYFCASTRDREFGYTFGSGTRLTVV.

The chain is built from TRBV28 and TRBJ2-1; D remains unclear. Germline V gene data show CDR1 as MDHEN and CDR2 as SYDVKM. The CDR3 loop spans 16 amino acids. Trimming pared 5 bases from V and 5 bases from J, leaving 19 bases between. CDR3 bases: TGTGCCAGCAGTGCCGCAGGTACCTACTACGACAATGAGCAGTTCTTC. Translating gives CASSAAGTYYDNEQFF. The whole variable domain, remainder taken from reference TRBV28 and TRBJ2-1, is DVKVTQSSRYLVKRTGEKVFLECVQDMDHENMFWYRQDPGLGLRLIYFSYDVKMKEKGDIPEGYSVSREKKERFSLILESASTNQTSMYLCASSAAGTYYDNEQFFGPGTRLTVL.

The chain couples TRBV7-6 to TRBJ2-2; 8 bases agree with TRBD1. J gave up 3 bases and V 1 base, and 7 bases lay outside the gene matches. From germline, CDR1 is SGHVS and CDR2 FNYEAQ. The CDR3 length is 17 residues. The CDR3 DNA reads as TGTGCCAGCAGCTTAGGGCAGGGGGCATTTGACACCGGGGAGCTGTTTTTT. Translating it yields CASSLGQGAFDTGELFF.

This rearrangement joins TRBV7-3 to TRBJ2-2; TRBD2 agrees at 8 bases. Trimming took 5 bases from V and 7 from J; bases not matched to a gene: 12. Germline V gene data show CDR1 as SGHTA and CDR2 as FQGTGA. This CDR3 spans 16 amino acids. CDR3 DNA: TGTGCCAGCAGCCCCTCCGTCCCGGGGGGGGGCGGGGAGCTGTTTTTT. Residues: CASSPSVPGGGGELFF.

The genes are TRBV6-5 and TRBJ1-6; no clear D. V shed 0 bases and J shed 6 bases, with 9 bases lying between them. The CDR3 totals 15 residues. Looked up from germline, CDR1 is MNHEY and CDR2 is SVGAGI. The CDR3 spells CASSYSEHGNSPLHF. The CDR3 region has the DNA TGTGCCAGCAGTTACTCGGAGCATGGTAATTCACCCCTCCACTTT.

V gene TRBV9 combines with J gene TRBJ2-7; D remains unclear. The CDR3 runs to 13 residues. Germline V gene data show CDR1 as SGDLS and CDR2 as YYNGEE. V dropped 1 base and J dropped 6 bases, with 11 bases sitting between them. CDR3 nucleotides: TGTGCCAGCAGCGTAAGACCGTTAAGCGAGCAGTACTTC. Translation gives CASSVRPLSEQYF.

The gene calls are TRBV7-6 and TRBJ2-7; 7 bases agree with TRBD1. The CDR3 loop spans 15 amino acids. Germline V gene lookup returns CDR1 SGHVS and CDR2 FNYEAQ. V shed 1 base and J 3 bases; nucleotides not matched to a gene: 6. CDR3: CASSLVEGQNYEQYF. The CDR3 DNA reads as TGTGCCAGCAGCTTAGTCGAGGGACAGAACTACGAGCAGTACTTC.

The chain recombines TRBV11-2 with TRBJ1-1; D ambiguous. Germline V lookup: CDR1 SGHAT, CDR2 FQNNGV. The CDR3 runs 14 residues. Trimming removed 0 bases from V and 0 bases from J, with 5 bases in between. DNA for the CDR3: TGTGCCAGCAGCTTAGAGTATATGAACACTGAAGCTTTCTTT. It encodes CASSLEYMNTEAFF.

The rearrangement uses TRBV6-5 and TRBJ1-2; D unresolved. V lost 7 bases and J lost 4, with 13 bases in between. This CDR3 has 13 amino acids. CDR1 MNHEY and CDR2 SVGAGI come from the germline V gene. The CDR3 is CASTRRMGYGYTF. CDR3 in DNA: TGTGCCAGCACCCGCAGGATGGGCTATGGCTACACCTTC.

In this sample, this clone turned up once. The V call is TRBV9, the J call TRBJ1-1; no clear D. Trimming removed 2 bases at V and 4 bases at J, with 12 bases between. The CDR3 totals 14 residues. Germline CDR1 and CDR2: SGDLS and YYNGEE. The CDR3 here is CASSVGRYGTEAFF. In DNA form, the CDR3 reads TGTGCCAGCAGCGTTGGCCGGTATGGCACTGAAGCTTTCTTT.

The chain carries TRBV28 and TRBJ1-2; a possible D gene is TRBD1 (6 bases). Between the trimmed V and J ends, which lost 7 bases and 8 bases, there was a span of 11 bases. Per the germline V gene, CDR1 is MDHEN and CDR2 is SYDVKM. This CDR3 has 11 residues. CDR3 in amino acids: CASKNRDGYTF. The CDR3 DNA is TGTGCCAGCAAAAACAGGGACGGCTACACCTTC.

The genes are TRBV10-3 and TRBJ1-2; TRBD1 is a possible D gene (6 bases). The CDR3 covers 14 residues. The V gene lost 3 bases and the J gene lost 4 bases, with 12 bases spanning the gap. Germline V gives CDR1 ENHRY, CDR2 SYGVKD. The CDR3 DNA is TGTGCCATCAGTGACCCCGAGGGGGGCTATGGCTACACCTTC. This gives the protein CAISDPEGGYGYTF.

The chain joins TRBV6-1 to TRBJ2-5; D may be TRBD1 (5 bases). The CDR3 runs 16 residues. Germline V gives CDR1 MNHNS, CDR2 SASEGT. The V gene lost 3 bases and the J gene lost 4 bases, with 18 bases spanning the gap. This CDR3 is CASSDKGALSGETQYF. The CDR3 nucleotides read TGTGCCAGCAGTGATAAAGGGGCCCTTTCCGGAGAGACCCAGTACTTC.

This clone was seen more than once but under ten times. Other DNA sequences in this sample translate to the same CDR3. The rearrangement joins TRBV19 to TRBJ1-2; TRBD1 matches at 7 bases. Per germline, CDR1 LNHDA and CDR2 SQIVND (reference sequence). This CDR3 has 11 residues. Trimming cost V 7 bases and J 8 bases; bases outside gene matches: 4. The CDR3 loop reads CASTGGYGYTF. Here the CDR3 DNA reads TGTGCCAGTACAGGGGGATACGGCTACACCTTC.

The chain has TRBV9 and TRBJ2-2, with a tentative D call TRBD1 (6 bases). In germline, CDR1 is SGDLS, CDR2 YYNGEE. This CDR3 contains 15 residues. Trimming pared 3 bases from V and 2 bases from J, leaving 11 bases between. The CDR3 sequence: CASSGEGGNTGELFF. The CDR3 DNA reads TGTGCCAGCAGCGGGGAAGGGGGAAACACCGGGGAGCTGTTTTTT.

The chain recombines TRBV5-1 with TRBJ2-7; D gene uncertain. Per germline, CDR1 SGHRS and CDR2 YFSETQ. Between the trimmed V and J ends, which lost 2 bases and 3 bases, there was a span of 6 bases. CDR3 length equals 12 residues. This CDR3 is CASSFDDYEQYF. For the CDR3, the DNA is TGCGCCAGCAGCTTTGACGACTACGAGCAGTACTTC.

This chain uses TRBV30 with TRBJ1-5, with D possibly TRBD1 on 5 matching bases. CDR1 is GTSNPN, CDR2 SVGIG, per germline (reference sequence). V was cut by 2 bases and J by 9 bases, with 17 bases left in between. This CDR3 is built from 14 residues. The CDR3 DNA sequence: TGTGCCTGGAGTTCTTCGGGACCCCGGTGGCCCCAGCATTTT. This translates into CAWSSSGPRWPQHF.